The entry below describes one T cell receptor (beta chain). The antigen is unknown. These data originate in a study of CD8 T cells in ankylosing spondylitis. Broader study findings: What seemed typical of ankylosing spondylitis blood was a TCR beta motif built from several highly homologous variants. As reported, disease-linked clones showed significant enrichment in matched ankylosing spondylitis synovial fluid.

V shed 3 bases, J shed 4 bases, and the junction held 6 bases outside the gene matches. Germline V gene data show CDR1 as SNHLY and CDR2 as FYNNEI. This CDR3 contains 15 residues. The authors made TCR beta libraries by quantitative 5'-RACE with molecular barcodes. TCRdb re-derived calls from the 5' RACE reads in MiXCR, one entry per CDR3 protein. The top ten clones hold roughly 0.51% of a sample with hundreds of thousands of distinct CDR3 sequences, 10% to 15% of them seen once. This TCR derives from a male donor with ankylosing spondylitis. Sequencing was carried out using blood, either unsorted or a sorted T cell fraction (not recorded which). The chain has TRBV2 and TRBJ2-1, with TRBD1 matching 7 bases. CDR3 DNA: TGTGCCAGCAGTGACGACAGGGTCCCTTACAATGAGCAGTTCTTC. As protein: CASSDDRVPYNEQFF.